What follows is one TCR beta chain and its context. The data belong to a study of T cells after somatic rescue of genetic block. Method: immunoSEQ multiplex PCR; TCRdb's copy keeps in-frame clones and lacks some. Of roughly 92,000 clones in the sample, approximately 90% were seen once. Trimming left V 1 base short and J 6 bases short, with 16 bases between. Looked up from germline, CDR1 is KGHSH and CDR2 is LQKENI. This CDR3 spans 16 amino acids. V is TRBV18 and J is TRBJ1-5; D is unresolved. This TCR was sampled from a woman under 30. The sequencing sample was made of peripheral blood mononuclear cells (PBMCs). The CDR3 here is CASSPQSPTLGQPQHF. Written as DNA, the CDR3 is TGTGCCAGCTCACCACAGTCACCCACCTTGGGTCAGCCCCAGCATTTT.